The 14 T cell receptor beta chains below were found in one sample sequenced in a study of shared clonotypes between healthy human individuals. Naive CD8 cells, CD45RO-negative and positively selected for CCR7, excluded terminally differentiated effector memory CD45RA+ cells. Libraries were prepared by immunoSEQ multiplex PCR; TCRdb keeps only in-frame clonotypes and omits some of them. The sample has millions of clones; about 95% are singletons. Sequencing used naive CD8+ T cells sorted from blood. The receptors come from a man between 18 and 29 years old in good health.

V usage is TRBV4-1 and J usage is TRBJ2-1; possible D gene TRBD2, 5 bases. This CDR3 has 15 residues. Germline lookup yields CDR1 MGHRA and CDR2 YSYEKL. V was trimmed by 0 bases and J by 5 bases, leaving 11 bases between them. The CDR3 sequence is CASSQEGVQDNEQFF. The CDR3 DNA is TGCGCCAGCAGCCAAGAGGGAGTTCAAGACAATGAGCAGTTCTTC.

V gene TRBV6-5 combines with J gene TRBJ2-7, with D possibly matching TRBD2 (6 bases). Germline V gene data show CDR1 as MNHEY and CDR2 as SVGAGI. The CDR3 spans 11 residues. Trimming took off 8 bases at V and 3 bases at J, with 8 bases between the two ends. The CDR3 protein is CASQEGYEQYF. The CDR3, as DNA: TGTGCCAGCCAGGAGGGCTACGAGCAGTACTTC.

The J gene is TRBJ1-5, the V gene TRBV29-1; D ambiguous. V gave up 3 bases and J gave up 4 bases, with 7 bases separating them. This CDR3 has 12 residues. Per the germline V gene, CDR1 is SQVTM and CDR2 is ANQGSEA. The CDR3 loop reads CSVESGNQPQHF. Here the CDR3 DNA reads TGCAGCGTTGAGTCAGGAAATCAGCCCCAGCATTTT.

J is TRBJ2-7 and V is TRBV19, with D tentatively TRBD1 (5 bases). CDR1 LNHDA and CDR2 SQIVND come from the germline V gene (reference sequence). The CDR3 runs to 14 residues. Trimming removed 4 bases at V and 3 bases at J, with 13 bases between. CDR3 DNA: TGTGCCAGTAGTAGAGACAGAGAAGGCTACGAGCAGTACTTC. Protein: CASSRDREGYEQYF. Supplemented by reference TRBV19 and TRBJ2-7, the full variable domain reads DGGITQSPKYLFRKEGQNVTLSCEQNLNHDAMYWYRQDPGQGLRLIYYSQIVNDFQKGDIAEGYSVSREKKESFPLTVTSAQKNPTAFYLCASSRDREGYEQYFGPGTRLTVT.

The rearrangement links TRBV2 to TRBJ2-3; D ambiguous. Between the trimmed V and J ends, which lost 5 bases and 5 bases, there was a span of 20 bases. The germline V gene has CDR1 SNHLY and CDR2 FYNNEI. The length of the CDR3 is 16 residues. This chain's CDR3 is CASSTYRVDWGDTQYF. The CDR3 coding sequence is TGTGCCAGCAGTACTTACCGGGTCGATTGGGGAGATACGCAGTATTTT. The entire variable domain, with the rest obtained from reference TRBV2 and TRBJ2-3, is as follows: EPEVTQTPSHQVTQMGQEVILRCVPISNHLYFYWYRQILGQKVEFLVSFYNNEISEKSEIFDDQFSVERPDGSNFTLKIRSTKLEDSAMYFCASSTYRVDWGDTQYFGPGTRLTVL.

The genes are TRBV7-9 and TRBJ1-1; D is possibly TRBD1 (6 bases). Germline CDR1 SEHNR, CDR2 FQNEAQ (reference sequence). The germline V and J ends were trimmed by 3 bases and 4 bases, with 9 bases remaining between them. This CDR3 is 13 amino acids long. DNA for the CDR3: TGTGCCAGCAGCTTGGGGGGCATCACTGAAGCTTTCTTT. This translates into CASSLGGITEAFF.

The gene calls are TRBV2 and TRBJ1-6, with TRBD1 identical over 7 bases. Germline CDR1 SNHLY, CDR2 FYNNEI. The junction had 9 bases not matched to a gene; V was cut back by 7 bases and J by 0 bases. The CDR3 is 17 amino acids. The CDR3: CASTDRSVGSYNSPLHF. CDR3 DNA sequence: TGTGCCAGCACGGACAGGTCGGTGGGCTCCTATAATTCACCCCTCCACTTT.

The rearrangement joins TRBV27 to TRBJ2-7; the D is unclear. V was cut by 3 bases and J by 2 bases, with 11 bases left in between. This CDR3 contains 14 residues. The germline V gene has CDR1 MNHEY and CDR2 SMNVEV (reference sequence). CDR3 in amino acids: CASSFTALAYEQYF. The CDR3, as DNA: TGTGCCAGCAGTTTTACAGCCCTGGCCTACGAGCAGTACTTC.

This rearrangement joins TRBV7-2 to TRBJ1-1; TRBD1 matches 9 bases. The CDR3 totals 16 residues. Germline V gene data show CDR1 as SGHTA and CDR2 as FQGNSA. Unmatched junction bases numbered 7, after V lost 4 bases and J lost 1 base. CDR3 protein: CASSYATGGANTEAFF. The CDR3 DNA sequence: TGTGCCAGCAGCTACGCGACAGGGGGTGCGAACACTGAAGCTTTCTTT.

CDR3 residues: CASSLDRGTQPQHF. The CDR3 DNA sequence: TGTGCCAGCAGCCTTGACAGGGGTACTCAGCCCCAGCATTTT. The chain joins TRBV5-8 to TRBJ1-5; 8 nucleotides line up with TRBD1. V was clipped by 4 bases and J by 6 bases; unmatched bases: 6. The germline V gene has CDR1 SGHTS and CDR2 YDEGEE. This CDR3 region has 14 residues.

The chain links TRBV6-1 to TRBJ2-3, with TRBD2 matching 10 bases. V shed 2 bases, J shed 4 bases, and the junction held 12 bases outside the gene matches. CDR1 is MNHNS, CDR2 SASEGT, per germline. This CDR3 has 18 amino acids. CDR3 DNA: TGTGCCAGCAGTGAACGTAAAGGAAGCGGGAGGGCCTCAGATACGCAGTATTTT. Its translation: CASSERKGSGRASDTQYF.

This chain connects TRBV9 to TRBJ2-3; tentative D call: TRBD2 (5 bases). The CDR3 is 14 residues long. Germline V CDR1 and CDR2: SGDLS, YYNGEE. V was shortened by 4 bases and J by 0 bases, with 9 bases between the two germline ends. The CDR3 spells CASSPEGSTDTQYF. The CDR3 DNA reads TGTGCCAGCAGCCCCGAGGGCAGCACAGATACGCAGTATTTT. Filled out from reference TRBV9 and TRBJ2-3, the complete variable domain reads DSGVTQTPKHLITATGQRVTLRCSPRSGDLSVYWYQQSLDQGLQFLIQYYNGEERAKGNILERFSAQQFPDLHSELNLSSLELGDSALYFCASSPEGSTDTQYFGPGTRLTVL.

The chain links TRBV9 to TRBJ2-7; 9 positions match TRBD2. J lost 4 bases, V lost 6 bases, and 17 bases had no gene match. CDR1 is SGDLS, CDR2 YYNGEE, per germline. This CDR3 contains 17 residues. The CDR3 protein is CASTPPGERGARYEQYF. The CDR3 region has the DNA TGTGCCAGCACCCCCCCGGGGGAGCGGGGGGCGAGATACGAGCAGTACTTC.

The chain uses TRBV5-6 and TRBJ2-7; D unresolved. Germline lookup yields CDR1 SGHDT and CDR2 YYEEEE. V was trimmed by 2 bases and J by 4 bases, leaving 13 bases between them. CDR3 length: 14 residues. CDR3 sequence reads: CASSLGFENYEQYF. Written as DNA, the CDR3 is TGTGCCAGCAGCTTAGGATTCGAGAATTACGAGCAGTACTTC.